This T cell receptor (beta chain) was captured by sequencing in a study of cytomegalovirus exposure and HLA in healthy donors. General study points: Roughly even sequencing depth across donors was the assumption behind the presence/absence analyses. Many donors shared some public TCRs, even though most TCR sequences were rare.

The CDR3 length is 15 residues. A multiplex PCR was run with 60 Vbeta primers and 13 Jbeta primers. TCRdb keeps only in-frame clones here, not all; method: immunoSEQ multiplex PCR. The table records more than 100,000 clones, about three fifths of them present only once. To note about this clone: Antigen unknown.

Donors in the study were healthy people who gave bone marrow. This chain joins TRBV21-1 and TRBJ1-1. TRBV21-1 constitutes a pseudogene. The TCR was taken from a woman aged 40 to 49 in good health and CMV-seropositive. The sample was PBMCs. The CDR3: CASMWKRGPNTEAFF. The CDR3, as DNA: TGTGCCAGCATGTGGAAGCGGGGCCCGAACACTGAAGCTTTCTTT.